This T cell receptor (beta chain) was obtained from a study of cytomegalovirus exposure and HLA in healthy donors. Regarding this clone: Its specificity is not known.

Study findings and constraints: In an earlier analysis, in some 500 donors, most V segments appeared productive either ~90% or ~30% of the time.

With 8 bases removed from V and 0 bases from J, the gap between germline ends came to 8 bases. CDR3 length: 13 residues. The germline CDR1 and CDR2 sequences are MNHEY and SMNVEV (reference sequence). 13 Jbeta primers and 60 Vbeta primers were used for the PCR. Original data processing: Per a later analysis, the number of unique TCR beta chains was approximately 80 million, of which around 9.9 million were shared. TCRdb's table, derived via immunoSEQ multiplex PCR, lists solely in-frame clones and lacks some. V and J calls plus clone size are reproduced from that table; the DNA served to infer D and trimming. The sample yields tens of thousands of clones, roughly 80% seen once.

The chain is built from TRBV27 and TRBJ2-4; no clear D. This TCR derives from a woman in her twenties or thirties in good health and CMV-seronegative. The sequenced sample consisted of PBMCs. The CDR3 sequence: CASSEAAKNIQYF. In DNA form, the CDR3 reads TGTGCCAGCTCCGAGGCAGCCAAAAACATTCAGTACTTC.